Below are 10 T cell receptor beta chains sequenced from a single sample in a study of blood T cells in healthy people across ages. Then a second PCR, running roughly 6 to 11 cycles, was carried out with a sample-barcoded 5' primer and a J-beta primer mix. TCRdb reanalysed the 5' RACE reads using MiXCR and keeps one entry per CDR3 protein. The sample holds approximately 1,700,000 distinct CDR3 sequences, around 40% seen once. The sequencing sample was made of blood. These receptors came from a human donor in good health.

The J gene is TRBJ2-5, the V gene TRBV3-1; tentatively, D is TRBD2 (7 bases). V was trimmed by 1 base and J by 5 bases, leaving 17 bases between them. The germline V gene encodes CDR1 LGHDT and CDR2 YNNKEL (reference sequence). This CDR3 has 16 amino acids. The CDR3 DNA reads as TGTGCCAGCAGCCAAGTCGCGGGGGCGCATAAGGAGACCCAGTACTTC. Its translation: CASSQVAGAHKETQYF.

This clonotype has more than one count but fewer than ten. CDR3 residues: CASSLVDRILGEQFF. CDR3 bases: TGTGCCAGCAGCTTAGTTGACCGAATACTTGGTGAGCAGTTCTTC. J is TRBJ2-1 and V is TRBV11-2, with no clear D. The CDR3 covers 15 residues. CDR1 is SGHAT, CDR2 FQNNGV, per germline. V dropped 1 base and J dropped 9 bases, with 16 bases sitting between them.

J is TRBJ2-5 and V is TRBV9, with D tentatively TRBD1 or TRBD2 (6 bases each). There are 16 residues in the CDR3. Trimming shortened V by 4 bases and J by 2 bases, and 18 bases separated the two germline ends. Germline V CDR1 and CDR2: SGDLS, YYNGEE. For the CDR3, the DNA is TGTGCCAGCAGCATAGGGCCCGGGGGCGCACAAGAGACCCAGTACTTC. Its translation: CASSIGPGGAQETQYF.

This chain uses TRBV10-3 with TRBJ2-5; D is ambiguous. V shed 0 bases and J shed 4 bases, with 9 bases lying between them. In germline, CDR1 is ENHRY, CDR2 SYGVKD. The CDR3 loop spans 14 amino acids. The CDR3 region is CAISESKLGETQYF. For the CDR3, the DNA is TGTGCCATCAGTGAGTCGAAGCTAGGAGAGACCCAGTACTTC.

V usage is TRBV2 and J usage is TRBJ1-4, with D unclear. There are 15 residues in the CDR3. Germline values: CDR1 SNHLY, CDR2 FYNNEI. Trimming removed 2 bases from V and 8 bases from J, with 15 bases in between. CDR3: CASSERRGSLEKLFF. The CDR3 DNA reads as TGTGCCAGCAGTGAAAGGAGAGGGTCCCTCGAAAAACTGTTTTTT.

The chain employs TRBV28 and TRBJ2-3; 7 bases are a match to TRBD2. Germline values: CDR1 MDHEN, CDR2 SYDVKM. V shed 2 bases, J shed 4 bases, and the junction held 9 bases outside the gene matches. The CDR3 contains 16 residues. The CDR3 is CASSLIGEGGADTQYF. CDR3 coding DNA: TGTGCCAGCAGTTTAATTGGAGAGGGAGGGGCAGATACGCAGTATTTT.

V and J are TRBV14 and TRBJ2-5; no clear D gene. The germline V gene encodes CDR1 SGHDN and CDR2 FVKESK. CDR3 length: 17 residues. The V gene lost 1 base and the J gene lost 0 bases, with 15 bases spanning the gap. The CDR3 DNA reads as TGTGCCAGCAGCCAAGGGATAGCCAGGAGCTACCAAGAGACCCAGTACTTC. Translated: CASSQGIARSYQETQYF.

The chain links TRBV2 to TRBJ2-4, with D perhaps matching TRBD1 or TRBD2 (5 bases each). This CDR3 spans 15 amino acids. CDR1 is SNHLY and CDR2 is FYNNEI in the germline V gene. The V end was cut by 4 bases, the J end by 13 bases, with 23 bases between. The CDR3 loop reads CASSVSRATVGEQYF. The CDR3 region has the DNA TGTGCCAGCAGTGTCTCCAGGGCGACTGTGGGAGAGCAGTACTTC.

This clonotype was detected only a few times. The junction does not match germline at one end; this may be a read error. The rearrangement joins TRBV5-1 to TRBJ1-2; D is uncertain. Germline V gene data show CDR1 as SGHRS and CDR2 as YFSETQ. CDR3 length equals 14 residues. For the CDR3, the DNA is TGTGCCAGCAGCTTAGCCCCGGAGAACTATGGCTACACCTTC. This sequence encodes CASSLAPENYGYTF.

As to this clonotype: The junction and the germline gene differ at one end; a read error may be behind it. V and J are TRBV28 and TRBJ2-6; D may be TRBD2 (6 bases). Germline V gene lookup returns CDR1 MDHEN and CDR2 SYDVKM. The CDR3 is 18 residues long. The CDR3 DNA reads TGTGCCAACAGTACCTCCGGGAGAGGGTTCTCTGGGGCCAACGTCCTGACTTTC. This gives the protein CANSTSGRGFSGANVLTF.